The source of this TCR beta chain is a study of immune reconstitution after stem cell transplant in scleroderma. The CDR3 is 16 residues long. CDR1 ENHRY and CDR2 SYGVKD come from the germline V gene. Each CDR3 protein is one row after TCRdb ran MiXCR on the RT-PCR reads. The table includes under 4,500 distinct CDR3 sequences, roughly 5.9% detected once. This clonotype rates as medium-sized. The junction shows a germline mismatch at one end, possibly a read error. Sampling was done before or after autologous hematopoietic stem cell transplantation (not recorded which). The chain carries TRBV10-3 and TRBJ2-7; 7 bases agree with TRBD2. The source is a female donor with systemic sclerosis. DNA for the CDR3: TGTGCCATCAGTCCTAGTCCCCCAGGACTAGTCGGGAGCCCATGGTTC. Amino acid sequence: CAISPSPPGLVGSPWF.